This entry lists 12 T cell receptor beta chains sequenced from one sample in a study of blood T cells in healthy people across ages. Combining a sample-barcoded 5' primer with a J-beta primer mix, a second PCR ran for about 6 to 12 cycles. TCRdb reanalysed the 5' RACE reads using MiXCR and keeps one entry per CDR3 protein. The profile shows nearly 1 million distinct CDR3 sequences, roughly half of them singletons. Sequencing was carried out using blood. Source of these receptors: a woman in her fifties or sixties in good health.

The V and J genes are TRBV5-6 and TRBJ2-4; 10 bases align to TRBD1. CDR3 length: 13 amino acids. J gave up 7 bases and V 4 bases, and 2 bases lay outside the gene matches. CDR1 SGHDT and CDR2 YYEEEE come from the germline V gene. This chain's CDR3 is CASSGTGDNIQYF. In nucleotides, the CDR3 is TGTGCCAGCAGCGGGACAGGGGACAACATTCAGTACTTC.

Many counts were recorded for this clonotype. The V call is TRBV7-9, the J call TRBJ2-7; TRBD2 is a possible D gene (6 bases). Germline CDR1 and CDR2: SEHNR and FQNEAQ (reference sequence). The CDR3 covers 13 residues. Between the trimmed V and J ends, which lost 6 bases and 3 bases, there was a span of 12 bases. The CDR3 loop is CASSLGRDYEQYF. The CDR3 DNA is TGTGCCAGCAGTCTGGGGCGGGACTACGAGCAGTACTTC.

The rearrangement uses TRBV3-1 and TRBJ2-1; 12 nucleotides align to TRBD2. The J segment lost 8 bases and the V segment lost 0 bases, leaving 11 bases of the junction unmatched. This CDR3 is 18 amino acids long. Germline assignment: CDR1 LGHDT and CDR2 YNNKEL (reference sequence). CDR3 coding DNA: TGTGCCAGCAGCCAAGATCGGCTAGCGGGAGGGCTAAGGGATGAGCAGTTCTTC. This codes for CASSQDRLAGGLRDEQFF.

The V and J genes are TRBV20-1 and TRBJ2-3, with D unresolved. The CDR3 contains 15 residues. In germline, CDR1 is DFQATT, CDR2 SNEGSKA (reference sequence). Trimming took off 5 bases at V and 2 bases at J, with 17 bases between the two ends. This CDR3 is CSAPPSVGYTDTQYF. The CDR3 DNA follows: TGCAGTGCTCCCCCTAGTGTCGGGTACACAGATACGCAGTATTTT.

The J gene is TRBJ2-2, the V gene TRBV6-2 or TRBV6-3; D call uncertain. This CDR3 comprises 14 residues. Trimming stripped 6 bases from V and 6 bases from J, with 14 bases between. Germline V gene lookup returns CDR1 MNHEY and CDR2 SVGEGT. The CDR3 here is CASSRYPLAGELFF. Here the CDR3 DNA reads TGTGCCAGCAGCCGATACCCGCTGGCCGGGGAGCTGTTTTTT.

This clonotype was seen a handful of times. The rearrangement joins TRBV27 to TRBJ2-7, with unresolved D. In germline, CDR1 is MNHEY, CDR2 SMNVEV (reference sequence). The CDR3 totals 14 residues. Deletions cut 6 bases from V and 5 bases from J, with 17 bases between. DNA for the CDR3: TGTGCCAGCAGACCCCTCGGACCGCTGAACGAGCAGTACTTC. Its protein is CASRPLGPLNEQYF.

There are a few counts of this clonotype. This chain uses TRBV3-1 with TRBJ2-7, with TRBD2 identical over 7 bases. The trim removed 0 bases at V and 4 bases at J, leaving 9 bases unmatched. Germline CDR1 reads LGHDT; CDR2 reads YNNKEL (reference sequence). This CDR3 is built from 16 residues. The CDR3 protein is CASSQDLAGDRYEQYF. CDR3 nucleotides: TGTGCCAGCAGCCAAGATCTGGCGGGAGATCGGTACGAGCAGTACTTC.

V and J are TRBV20-1 and TRBJ2-7; 7 nucleotides match TRBD2. The germline gives CDR1 DFQATT, CDR2 SNEGSKA (reference sequence). V gave up 7 bases and J gave up 3 bases; unmatched junction bases: 12. This CDR3 has 14 amino acids. The CDR3 loop is CSVGASGANYEQYF. The CDR3 region has the DNA TGCAGTGTTGGGGCCAGCGGGGCCAACTACGAGCAGTACTTC.

The chain employs TRBV20-1 and TRBJ2-1; 8 nucleotides match TRBD2. This CDR3 contains 17 residues. V trimming: 0 bases; J trimming: 0 bases; junction bases outside the gene matches: 7. Germline V gene lookup returns CDR1 DFQATT and CDR2 SNEGSKA (reference sequence). CDR3 in amino acids: CSARDHLAGSSYNEQFF. CDR3 sequence (DNA): TGCAGTGCTAGAGACCACCTAGCGGGTAGCTCCTACAATGAGCAGTTCTTC.

The sample holds a few counts of this clonotype. The V gene is TRBV7-2, the J gene TRBJ1-2; possible D gene TRBD1, 5 bases. This CDR3 is 14 amino acids long. Germline V gene sequence: CDR1 SGHTA, CDR2 FQGNSA. With 5 bases removed from V and 4 bases from J, the gap between germline ends came to 14 bases. CDR3 nucleotides: TGTGCCAGCAGCCCCCGGGACGATTTCTATGGCTACACCTTC. Translated: CASSPRDDFYGYTF.

This chain uses TRBV4-1 with TRBJ2-7, with TRBD2 matching 8 bases. V was pared by 1 base and J by 12 bases, with 11 bases of the junction left unmatched. The CDR3 length is 14 residues. CDR1 is MGHRA, CDR2 YSYEKL, per germline. The CDR3: CASSQVAGQETLYF. CDR3 bases: TGCGCCAGCAGCCAAGTAGCGGGGCAAGAGACCCTGTACTTC.

This clonotype was recorded a few times. V usage is TRBV20-1 and J usage is TRBJ2-1; perhaps TRBD2 as D (6 bases). V lost 0 bases, J lost 4 bases, and 10 bases lay in between. The CDR3 length is 14 residues. Germline CDR1 and CDR2: DFQATT and SNEGSKA (reference sequence). CDR3 sequence (DNA): TGCAGTGCTAGAGATCGGGAGTGGTACAATGAGCAGTTCTTC. Residues: CSARDREWYNEQFF.